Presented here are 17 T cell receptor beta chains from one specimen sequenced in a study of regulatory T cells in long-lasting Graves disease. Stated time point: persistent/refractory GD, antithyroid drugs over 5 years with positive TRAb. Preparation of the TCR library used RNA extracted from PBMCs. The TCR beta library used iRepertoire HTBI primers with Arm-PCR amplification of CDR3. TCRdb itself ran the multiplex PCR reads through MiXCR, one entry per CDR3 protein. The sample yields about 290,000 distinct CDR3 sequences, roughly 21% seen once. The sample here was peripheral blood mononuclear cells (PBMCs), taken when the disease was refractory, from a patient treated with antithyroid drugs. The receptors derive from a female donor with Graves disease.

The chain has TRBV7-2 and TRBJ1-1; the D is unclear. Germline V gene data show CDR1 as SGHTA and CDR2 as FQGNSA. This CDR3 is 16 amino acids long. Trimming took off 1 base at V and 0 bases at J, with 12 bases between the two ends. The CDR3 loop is CASSLDPIGMNTEAFF. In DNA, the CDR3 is TGTGCCAGCAGCTTAGATCCCATAGGGATGAACACTGAAGCTTTCTTT.

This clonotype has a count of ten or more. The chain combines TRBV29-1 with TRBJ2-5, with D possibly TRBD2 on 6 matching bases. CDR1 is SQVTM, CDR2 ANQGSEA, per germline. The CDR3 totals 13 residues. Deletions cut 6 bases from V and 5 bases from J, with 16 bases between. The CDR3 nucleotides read TGCAGCGTCCCGCTGGGCGGGACGGAGACCCAGTACTTC. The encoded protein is CSVPLGGTETQYF.

The CDR3 coding sequence is TGTGCCAGCAGCTTAGTCGGTCCTAACAATGAGCAGTTCTTC. It codes for CASSLVGPNNEQFF. This chain connects TRBV7-2 to TRBJ2-1; D is uncertain. In germline, CDR1 is SGHTA, CDR2 FQGNSA. Trimming took 1 base from V and 5 from J, leaving 9 bases between them. This CDR3 comprises 14 residues.

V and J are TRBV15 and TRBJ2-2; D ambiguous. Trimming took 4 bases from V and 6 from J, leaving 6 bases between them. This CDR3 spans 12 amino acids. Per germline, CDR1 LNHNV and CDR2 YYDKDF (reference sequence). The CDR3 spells CATSMPSGELFF. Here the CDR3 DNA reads TGTGCCACCAGCATGCCCTCCGGGGAGCTGTTTTTT.

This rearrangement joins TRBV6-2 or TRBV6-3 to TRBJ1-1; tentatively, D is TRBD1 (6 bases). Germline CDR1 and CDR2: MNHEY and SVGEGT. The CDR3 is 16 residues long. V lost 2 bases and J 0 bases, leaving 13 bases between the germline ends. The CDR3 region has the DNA TGTGCCAGCAGTTACGGGGCAGGGGCCATGAACACTGAAGCTTTCTTT. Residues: CASSYGAGAMNTEAFF.

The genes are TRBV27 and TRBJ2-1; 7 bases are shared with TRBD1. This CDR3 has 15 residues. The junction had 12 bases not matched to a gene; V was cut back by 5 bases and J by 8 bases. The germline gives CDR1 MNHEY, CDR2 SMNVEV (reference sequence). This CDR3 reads CASSMRDRYPHEQFF. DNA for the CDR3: TGTGCCAGCAGTATGAGGGACAGATACCCCCATGAGCAGTTCTTC.

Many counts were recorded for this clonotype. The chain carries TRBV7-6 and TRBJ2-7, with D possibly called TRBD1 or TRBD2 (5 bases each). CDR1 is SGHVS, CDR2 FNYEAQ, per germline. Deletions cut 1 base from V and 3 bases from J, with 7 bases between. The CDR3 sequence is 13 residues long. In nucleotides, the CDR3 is TGTGCCAGCAGCTTAGGGGACCTCTACGAGCAGTACTTC. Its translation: CASSLGDLYEQYF.

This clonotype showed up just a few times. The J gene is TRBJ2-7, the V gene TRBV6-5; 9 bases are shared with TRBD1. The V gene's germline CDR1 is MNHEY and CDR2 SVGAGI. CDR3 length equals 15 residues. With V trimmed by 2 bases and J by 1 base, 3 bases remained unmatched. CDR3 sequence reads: CASSYVGQGSYEQYF. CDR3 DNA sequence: TGTGCCAGCAGTTACGTGGGACAGGGATCCTACGAGCAGTACTTC.

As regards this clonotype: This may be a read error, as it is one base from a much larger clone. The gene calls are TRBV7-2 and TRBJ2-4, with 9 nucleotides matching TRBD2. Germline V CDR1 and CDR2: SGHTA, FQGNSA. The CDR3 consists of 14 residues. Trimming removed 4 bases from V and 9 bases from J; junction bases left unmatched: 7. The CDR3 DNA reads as TGTGCCAGCAGCTCCAGGACTAGCGCGGGCATTCAGTACTTC. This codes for CASSSRTSAGIQYF. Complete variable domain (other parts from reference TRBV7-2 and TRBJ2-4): GAGVSQSPSNKVTEKGKDVELRCDPISGHTALYWYRQSLGQGLEFLIYFQGNSAPDKSGLPSDRFSAERTGGSVSTLTIQRTQQEDSAVYLCASSSRTSAGIQYFGAGTRLSVL.

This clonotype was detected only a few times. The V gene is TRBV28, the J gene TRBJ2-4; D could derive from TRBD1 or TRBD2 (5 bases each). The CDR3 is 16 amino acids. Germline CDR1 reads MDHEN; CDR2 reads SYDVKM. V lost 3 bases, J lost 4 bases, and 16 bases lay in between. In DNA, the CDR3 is TGTGCCAGCAGTTTCCGGGTCCGGGACCAGAAAAACATTCAGTACTTC. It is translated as CASSFRVRDQKNIQYF.

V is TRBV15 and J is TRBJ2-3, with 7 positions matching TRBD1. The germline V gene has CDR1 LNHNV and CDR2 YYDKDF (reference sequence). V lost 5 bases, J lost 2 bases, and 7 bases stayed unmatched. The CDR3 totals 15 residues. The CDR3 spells CATSPRQGLTDTQYF. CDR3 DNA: TGTGCCACCAGCCCCCGACAGGGCCTCACAGATACGCAGTATTTT.

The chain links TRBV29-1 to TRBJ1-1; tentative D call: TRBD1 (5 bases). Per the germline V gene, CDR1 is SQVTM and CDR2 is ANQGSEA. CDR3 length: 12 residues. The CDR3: CIISGDGGEAFF. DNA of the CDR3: TGCATCATATCGGGGGATGGGGGTGAAGCTTTCTTT.

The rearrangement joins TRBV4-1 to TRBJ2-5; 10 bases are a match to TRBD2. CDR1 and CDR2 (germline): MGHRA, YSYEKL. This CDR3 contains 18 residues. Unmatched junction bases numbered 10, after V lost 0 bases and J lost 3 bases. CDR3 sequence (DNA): TGCGCCAGCAGCCAAGATCCCCCCCCGCTAGCGGGAGAAGAGACCCAGTACTTC. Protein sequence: CASSQDPPPLAGEETQYF.

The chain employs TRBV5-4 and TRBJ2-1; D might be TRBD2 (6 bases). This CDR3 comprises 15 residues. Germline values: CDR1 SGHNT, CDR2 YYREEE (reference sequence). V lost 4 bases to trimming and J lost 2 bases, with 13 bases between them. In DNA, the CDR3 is TGTGCCAGCAGCGGGGGAGGCTCACCCTACAATGAGCAGTTCTTC. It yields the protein CASSGGGSPYNEQFF. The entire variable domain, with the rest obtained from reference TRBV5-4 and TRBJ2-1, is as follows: ETGVTQSPTHLIKTRGQQVTLRCSSQSGHNTVSWYQQALGQGPQFIFQYYREEENGRGNFPPRFSGLQFPNYSSELNVNALELDDSALYLCASSGGGSPYNEQFFGPGTRLTVL.

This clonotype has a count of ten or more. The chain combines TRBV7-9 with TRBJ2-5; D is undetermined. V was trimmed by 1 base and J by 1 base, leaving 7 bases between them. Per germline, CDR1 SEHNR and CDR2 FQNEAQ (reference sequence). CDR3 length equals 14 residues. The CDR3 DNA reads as TGTGCCAGCAGCTTAGTCCGCAGCCAAGAGACCCAGTACTTC. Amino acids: CASSLVRSQETQYF.

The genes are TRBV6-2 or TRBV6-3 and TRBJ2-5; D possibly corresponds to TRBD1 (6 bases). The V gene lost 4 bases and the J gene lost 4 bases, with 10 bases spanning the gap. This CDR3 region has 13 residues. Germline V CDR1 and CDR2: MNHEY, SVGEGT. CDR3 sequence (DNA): TGTGCCAGCAGTTCCTTCAGGGGAGAGACCCAGTACTTC. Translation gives CASSSFRGETQYF.

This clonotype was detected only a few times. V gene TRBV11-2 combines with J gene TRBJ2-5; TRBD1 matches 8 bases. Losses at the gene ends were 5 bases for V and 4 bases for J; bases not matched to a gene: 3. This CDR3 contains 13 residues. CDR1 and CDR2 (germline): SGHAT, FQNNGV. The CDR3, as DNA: TGTGCCAGCAGCGCCGACAGGGGAGAGACCCAGTACTTC. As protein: CASSADRGETQYF.